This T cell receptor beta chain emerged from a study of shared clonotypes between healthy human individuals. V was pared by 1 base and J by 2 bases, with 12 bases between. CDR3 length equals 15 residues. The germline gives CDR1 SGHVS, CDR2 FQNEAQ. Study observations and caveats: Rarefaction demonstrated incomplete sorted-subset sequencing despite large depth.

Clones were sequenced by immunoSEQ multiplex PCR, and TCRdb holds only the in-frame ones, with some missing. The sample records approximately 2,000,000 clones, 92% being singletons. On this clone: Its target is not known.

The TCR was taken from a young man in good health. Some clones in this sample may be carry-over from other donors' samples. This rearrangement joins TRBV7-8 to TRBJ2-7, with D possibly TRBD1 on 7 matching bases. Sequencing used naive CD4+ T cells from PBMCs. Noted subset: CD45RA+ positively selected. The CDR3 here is CASSLGRGPTYEQYF. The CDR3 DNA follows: TGTGCCAGCAGCTTAGGGAGGGGGCCCACCTACGAGCAGTACTTC.